The rows below give T cell receptor beta chains drawn from one sample of a study of radiotherapy plus CTLA-4 blockade in lung cancer. Profiling relied on immunoSEQ multiplex PCR, and the TCRdb table lists in-frame clones only, not all of them. The table includes some 110,000 clones, about four fifths detected once. The material was peripheral blood, obtained from a patient treated with radiotherapy plus ipilimumab. The receptors were sampled from a human donor with non-small cell lung cancer that progressed on radiotherapy plus ipilimumab. Some clones in this sample may be carry-over from other donors' samples. The CDR3 runs from the conserved cysteine through the conserved F or W. D genes are given only for firm matches. Part of the rows lack a size; the others show once, few, many or a class for expanded clones.

J: TRBJ1-5; D: NA; V: TRBV27; size: NA; length: 15; DNA: TGTGCCAGCAGTCTCCAGGGACGGTCGCGTCAGCCCCAGCATTTT; CDR3: CASSLQGRSRQPQHF
J: TRBJ2-3; D: TRBD2; V: TRBV7-2; size: NA; length: 14; DNA: TGTGCCAGCAGTCGACTAGCGCCCACAGATACGCAGTATTTT; CDR3: CASSRLAPTDTQYF
J: TRBJ1-2; D: NA; V: TRBV6-5; size: NA; length: 16; DNA: TGTGCCAGCAGTTGGGACGGATACTCAACAAACTATGGCTACACCTTC; CDR3: CASSWDGYSTNYGYTF
J: TRBJ2-2; D: NA; V: TRBV28; size: once; length: 15; DNA: TGTGCCAGCGAAGTAGGGGGGACGAACACCGGGGAGCTGTTTTTT; CDR3: CASEVGGTNTGELFF
J: TRBJ1-1; D: TRBD1; V: TRBV5-1; size: NA; length: 15; DNA: TGCGCCAGCAGCGATCCCGGGACAGGCGACACTGAAGCTTTCTTT; CDR3: CASSDPGTGDTEAFF
J: TRBJ2-2; D: TRBD2; V: TRBV5-1; size: NA; length: 15; DNA: TGCGCCAGCAGCTTGGGACTAGCGGCATCCGGGGAGCTGTTTTTT; CDR3: CASSLGLAASGELFF
J: TRBJ1-3; D: NA; V: TRBV6-5; size: NA; length: 13; DNA: TGTGCCAGCCTGGGACATACTGGAAACACCATATATTTT; CDR3: CASLGHTGNTIYF
J: TRBJ2-3; D: TRBD1; V: TRBV5-4; size: NA; length: 17; DNA: TGTGCCAGCAGCGCGGACAGGGGGCTCTCTGGCACAGATACGCAGTATTTT; CDR3: CASSADRGLSGTDTQYF
J: TRBJ2-7; D: TRBD1; V: TRBV7-8; size: NA; length: 13; DNA: TGTGCCAGCAGCTCCGACAGGGGATACGAGCAGTACTTC; CDR3: CASSSDRGYEQYF
J: TRBJ1-2; D: NA; V: TRBV19; size: NA; length: 15; DNA: TGTGCCAGTAGTCCATTCCGCGCAGACTATGGAGGCTACACCTTC; CDR3: CASSPFRADYGGYTF
J: TRBJ2-4; D: NA; V: TRBV6-1; size: few; length: 16; DNA: TGTGCCAGCAGTGAACGGGCAGGGGGCGGGAGAAACATTCAGTACTTC; CDR3: CASSERAGGGRNIQYF
J: TRBJ1-4; D: TRBD1; V: TRBV11-2; size: NA; length: 14; DNA: TGTGCCAGCAGCCTGGGACAGTTGAGAGAAAAACTGTTTTTT; CDR3: CASSLGQLREKLFF
J: TRBJ2-3; D: TRBD2; V: TRBV5-1; size: few; length: 17; DNA: TGCGCCAGCAGCTTGGGGCTAGCGGGGGGGAGCACAGATACGCAGTATTTT; CDR3: CASSLGLAGGSTDTQYF
J: TRBJ1-6; D: TRBD1; V: TRBV18; size: NA; length: 13; DNA: TGTGCCAGCTCACCAGACAGGGTTGCACCCCTCCACTTT; CDR3: CASSPDRVAPLHF
J: TRBJ2-6; D: TRBD1; V: TRBV15; size: NA; length: 19; DNA: TGTGCCACCACCCCCAGTGGGCCAGGGGGCCGCTCTGGGGCCAACGTCCTGACTTTC; CDR3: CATTPSGPGGRSGANVLTF
J: TRBJ1-1; D: TRBD1; V: TRBV6-5; size: NA; length: 16; DNA: TGTGCCAGCAGTTACCGAGTGACAGGGGGGCGAACTGAAGCTTTCTTT; CDR3: CASSYRVTGGRTEAFF
J: TRBJ1-2; D: NA; V: TRBV18; size: NA; length: 16; DNA: TGTGCCAGCTCACCCTCTGGGGGACTTCGGGACTATGGCTACACCTTC; CDR3: CASSPSGGLRDYGYTF
J: TRBJ1-2; D: NA; V: TRBV6-5; size: once; length: 15; DNA: TGTGCCAGCAGTTACTCAGACCTTCGGGACTATGGCTACACCTTC; CDR3: CASSYSDLRDYGYTF
J: TRBJ1-3; D: NA; V: TRBV21-1; size: few; length: 17; DNA: TGTGCCAGCAGCAAACGACGTGAGGACAGCTCTGGAAACACCATATATTTT; CDR3: CASSKRREDSSGNTIYF
J: TRBJ2-1; D: TRBD2; V: TRBV4-3; size: NA; length: 15; DNA: TGCGCCAGCAGCCAAGCAGCGGGGGGCTACAATGAGCAGTTCTTC; CDR3: CASSQAAGGYNEQFF
J: TRBJ1-5; D: NA; V: TRBV19; size: once; length: 12; DNA: TGTGCCAGTCGGGGGCGTAGTCAGCCCCAGCATTTT; CDR3: CASRGRSQPQHF
J: TRBJ2-3; D: NA; V: TRBV19; size: few; length: 13; DNA: TGTGCCAGTAGTATGGAGGTCACAGATACGCAGTATTTT; CDR3: CASSMEVTDTQYF
J: TRBJ2-7; D: TRBD2; V: TRBV14; size: NA; length: 15; DNA: TGTGCCAGCAGCCAAGCTCGGGGACTACTCTACGAGCAGTACTTC; CDR3: CASSQARGLLYEQYF
J: TRBJ1-1; D: TRBD1; V: TRBV29-1; size: NA; length: 14; DNA: TGCAGCGTTTCGACAGGGTTCCCGGGCGCTGAAGCTTTCTTT; CDR3: CSVSTGFPGAEAFF
J: TRBJ1-5; D: NA; V: TRBV9; size: once; length: 13; DNA: TGTGCCAGCAGCGGGGGGAACAATCAGCCCCAGCATTTT; CDR3: CASSGGNNQPQHF
J: TRBJ2-6; D: NA; V: TRBV7-9; size: NA; length: 14; DNA: TGTGCCAGCAGCTCACCGACAGGGGCCAACGTCCTGACTTTC; CDR3: CASSSPTGANVLTF
J: TRBJ2-7; D: NA; V: TRBV4-2; size: once; length: 14; DNA: TGTGCCAGCAGCCAAGGGATAACCGTCTACGAGCAGTACTTC; CDR3: CASSQGITVYEQYF
J: TRBJ1-1; D: NA; V: TRBV2; size: NA; length: 15; DNA: TGTGCCAGCATCCAGGGAGGCGGATGGGACACTGAAGCTTTCTTT; CDR3: CASIQGGGWDTEAFF
J: TRBJ1-1; D: NA; V: TRBV7-3; size: NA; length: 13; DNA: TGTGCCAGCAGCTCCAATCTGGGCACTGAAGCTTTCTTT; CDR3: CASSSNLGTEAFF
J: TRBJ1-3; D: NA; V: TRBV5-4; size: NA; length: 15; DNA: TGTGCCAGCAGCTTGGTTGGGGGAGCGGGAAACACCATATATTTT; CDR3: CASSLVGGAGNTIYF
J: TRBJ2-1; D: NA; V: TRBV9; size: once; length: 16; DNA: TGTGCCAGCAGCGTAGGTGGGAGTCCGGCTTACAATGAGCAGTTCTTC; CDR3: CASSVGGSPAYNEQFF
J: TRBJ1-2; D: NA; V: TRBV10-3; size: NA; length: 11; DNA: TGTGCCATCAGAAGACAGGATGGCTACACCTTC; CDR3: CAIRRQDGYTF
J: TRBJ2-5; D: TRBD2; V: TRBV7-2; size: NA; length: 17; DNA: TGTGCCAGCAGCTTGGGATCCGGGACTAGCGTGAGAGAGACCCAGTACTTC; CDR3: CASSLGSGTSVRETQYF
J: TRBJ2-7; D: TRBD1; V: TRBV28; size: NA; length: 15; DNA: TGTGCCAGCAGTTCGACGGACAGGGGGAGGTACGAGCAGTACTTC; CDR3: CASSSTDRGRYEQYF